The 11 T cell receptor beta chains below all came from one sample that was sequenced in a study of beta chain features in type 1 diabetes. Sequencing targeted expressed TCRB transcripts, as all isolated RNA had been reverse transcribed. Profiling relied on immunoSEQ multiplex PCR, and the TCRdb table lists in-frame clones only, not all of them. The repertoire consists of under 150,000 clones, with less than 8.5% occurring once and the leading ten covering about 1.4%. Sequences were obtained from central memory CD4+ T cells from blood. These receptors were collected from a woman aged 30 to 39 in good health.

This clone was observed a few times. This chain uses TRBV2 with TRBJ1-2; TRBD1 aligns across 8 bases. CDR1 is SNHLY and CDR2 is FYNNEI in the germline V gene. Losses at the gene ends were 4 bases for V and 3 bases for J; bases not matched to a gene: 7. CDR3 length: 15 amino acids. The CDR3 DNA is TGTGCCAGCAGTGCGTCCGGGACAGGCTACTATGGCTACACCTTC. This gives the protein CASSASGTGYYGYTF.

The chain uses TRBV7-9 and TRBJ1-2, with D possibly being TRBD1 (6 bases). The V end lost 5 bases, the J end lost 2 bases, and 15 bases lay between the germline ends. The CDR3 has 15 residues. Germline V gene lookup returns CDR1 SEHNR and CDR2 FQNEAQ (reference sequence). Here the CDR3 reads CASSPTTGANYGYTF. The CDR3 bases are TGTGCCAGCAGCCCGACGACAGGTGCAAACTATGGCTACACCTTC.

This clone was counted at least ten times. The V call is TRBV5-1, the J call TRBJ1-1; D not resolved. Trimming removed 0 bases at V and 5 bases at J, with 11 bases between. This CDR3 has 14 amino acids. CDR1 is SGHRS, CDR2 YFSETQ, per germline. CDR3 loop: CASSLAGGETEAFF. In nucleotides, the CDR3 is TGCGCCAGCAGCTTGGCTGGCGGGGAGACTGAAGCTTTCTTT.

This clone was seen ten or more times. In nucleotides, the CDR3 is TGTGCCAGCAGCCCTAGGGGGCTAGCGGGAGCAGATACGCAGTATTTT. Protein product: CASSPRGLAGADTQYF. The gene calls are TRBV7-2 and TRBJ2-3, with TRBD2 matching over 10 bases. The CDR3 has 16 amino acids. The V gene end was trimmed by 5 bases and the J gene end by 4 bases; junction bases not matched to a gene: 9. The germline V gene has CDR1 SGHTA and CDR2 FQGNSA.

This clone occurred a few times. The chain links TRBV29-1 to TRBJ2-3, with TRBD1 identical over 8 bases. Germline V gives CDR1 SQVTM, CDR2 ANQGSEA. CDR3 length: 13 amino acids. The trim removed 6 bases at V and 4 bases at J, leaving 6 bases unmatched. CDR3 bases: TGCAGCGTCTGGACAGGGAACGCAGATACGCAGTATTTT. It codes for CSVWTGNADTQYF.

The gene calls are TRBV18 and TRBJ2-1; 13 bases line up with TRBD2. With V trimmed by 2 bases and J by 7 bases, 2 bases remained unmatched. The CDR3 loop spans 15 amino acids. Germline CDR1 reads KGHSH; CDR2 reads LQKENI. DNA of the CDR3: TGTGCCAGCTCACCAGGGACTAGCGGGGCTAATGAGCAGTTCTTC. It codes for CASSPGTSGANEQFF.

Note on this clone: Different DNA sequences within this sample yield the same CDR3. The chain joins TRBV5-1 to TRBJ2-7; tentative D call: TRBD1 (5 bases). V lost 0 bases and J 4 bases, leaving 11 bases between the germline ends. Germline-derived CDR1 and CDR2 are SGHRS and YFSETQ. The CDR3 runs 14 residues. The CDR3, as DNA: TGCGCCAGCAGCTTGGCTTCCGGACATTACGAGCAGTACTTC. The encoded protein is CASSLASGHYEQYF.

This clone was counted a few times. The V call is TRBV10-3, the J call TRBJ2-7; 10 nucleotides match TRBD1. V was pared by 3 bases and J by 3 bases, with 5 bases of the junction left unmatched. Germline V lookup: CDR1 ENHRY, CDR2 SYGVKD. The CDR3 runs to 15 residues. The CDR3 DNA reads TGTGCCATCAGTGACCGTAGGACAGGGGGCTACGAGCAGTACTTC. The encoded protein is CAISDRRTGGYEQYF.

This clone was seen only a few times. V and J are TRBV15 and TRBJ2-3; D possibly corresponds to TRBD2 (5 bases). Per germline, CDR1 LNHNV and CDR2 YYDKDF (reference sequence). This CDR3 comprises 17 residues. V was clipped by 0 bases and J by 2 bases, with 15 bases between them. Here the CDR3 DNA reads TGTGCCACCAGCAGAGATCACTCGCGGGCAGCCACAGATACGCAGTATTTT. It yields the protein CATSRDHSRAATDTQYF.

This clone appeared many times. The V gene is TRBV11-2, the J gene TRBJ1-2, with 7 bases aligning to TRBD1. After removal of 6 bases from V and 6 bases from J, the junction contained 10 bases not matched to a gene. Germline assignment: CDR1 SGHAT and CDR2 FQNNGV. This CDR3 contains 14 residues. CDR3 bases: TGTGCCAGCAGTGGACCACGGACAGGACATGGCTACACCTTC. It yields the protein CASSGPRTGHGYTF.

CDR3: CASSTRKSEQYF. CDR3 in DNA: TGTGCCAGCAGCACCCGCAAGAGCGAGCAGTACTTC. This chain connects TRBV7-2 to TRBJ2-5; D unclear. The end of the DNA aligns better with TRBJ2-7, so the J call may be wrong. This CDR3 is 12 amino acids long. Looked up from germline, CDR1 is SGHTA and CDR2 is FQGNSA.